The rows below give T cell receptor beta chains drawn from one sample of a study of T cell repertoires in cytomegalovirus infection. TCRdb re-called the reads with MiXCR, one entry per CDR3 protein. The sample carries around 630,000 distinct CDR3 sequences, more than 20% recorded once. What was sequenced was CD8+ T cells from PBMCs. These receptors were taken from a human donor in good health (CMV status not recorded). Some clones in this sample may be carry-over from other donors' samples. Each CDR3 is given with its conserved first and last residue. A D gene is named only where the DNA matches it firmly. The size of a clone is reported for some rows only, either as once, few or many, or as a class for expanded clones.

cdr3_aa | cdr3_nt | v_call | clone_size | j_call | d_call
CASSFYLGTAGQGELFF | TGTGCCAGCAGTTTCTACCTAGGGACAGCGGGGCAGGGGGAGCTGTTTTTT | TRBV28 | few | TRBJ2-2 | .
CANRIRIEQKGSDSGVNYGYTF | TGTGCCAACAGGATCCGCATCGAACAAAAGGGCTCCGACTCTGGAGTTAACTATGGCTACACCTTC | TRBV10-3 | . | TRBJ1-2 | .
CASSLGGGPADTQYF | TGTGCCAGCAGCTTAGGAGGGGGGCCCGCAGATACGCAGTATTTT | TRBV7-2 | few | TRBJ2-3 | .
CASSLLGTGGWNEQFF | TGTGCCAGCAGTTTATTGGGGACAGGGGGCTGGAATGAGCAGTTCTTC | TRBV12-3/TRBV12-4 | . | TRBJ2-1 | TRBD1
CSARDGRTGGETQYF | TGCAGTGCTAGAGACGGTCGGACGGGGGGGGAGACCCAGTACTTC | TRBV20-1 | . | TRBJ2-5 | TRBD2
CASSYLRTGVTGELFF | TGTGCCAGCAGTTACTTAAGGACAGGGGTCACCGGGGAGCTGTTTTTT | TRBV6-6 | few | TRBJ2-2 | TRBD1
CASSSPLGTGIDEQFF | TGTGCCAGCAGCTCGCCCCTCGGGACAGGGATCGATGAGCAGTTCTTC | TRBV11-3 | few | TRBJ2-1 | TRBD1
CASSQGRYDPGELFF | TGTGCCAGCAGCCAGGGACGCTATGACCCTGGGGAGCTGTTTTTT | TRBV12-3/TRBV12-4 | many | TRBJ2-2 | .
CSATGYGTGETQYF | TGCAGTGCTACAGGGTACGGGACGGGGGAGACCCAGTACTTC | TRBV20-1 | . | TRBJ2-5 | .
CASSFLGEAFF | TGTGCCAGCAGTTTTCTAGGGGAAGCTTTCTTT | TRBV12-3/TRBV12-4 | . | TRBJ1-1 | .
CASSFITGQAALANEKLFF | TGTGCCAGCAGCTTCATTACCGGACAGGCAGCCCTGGCTAATGAAAAACTGTTTTTT | TRBV7-8 | many | TRBJ1-4 | TRBD1
CASSQEARASGVLYNEQFF | TGTGCCAGCAGCCAAGAAGCGAGGGCTAGCGGGGTTCTCTACAATGAGCAGTTCTTC | TRBV14 | . | TRBJ2-1 | TRBD2
CASSRGGDEQYF | TGTGCCAGCAGCCGGGGGGGGGACGAGCAGTACTTC | TRBV7-6 | few | TRBJ2-7 | TRBD2
CSADRSYNEQFF | TGCAGCGCTGACAGATCCTACAATGAGCAGTTCTTC | TRBV29-1 | . | TRBJ2-1 | .
CSVQGMDTQYF | TGCAGCGTGCAGGGGATGGATACGCAGTATTTT | TRBV29-1 | once | TRBJ2-3 | .
CSVVGVETQYF | TGCAGCGTTGTAGGGGTAGAGACCCAGTACTTC | TRBV29-1 | few | TRBJ2-5 | .
CASSSTRTGRVLNEQFF | TGTGCCAGCAGCTCTACCCGGACAGGGAGGGTTCTGAATGAGCAGTTCTTC | TRBV7-9 | few | TRBJ2-1 | .
CASSDPYNLRGLTDTQYF | TGTGCCAGCAGTGACCCATACAACCTCCGGGGCCTCACAGATACGCAGTATTTT | TRBV6-2/TRBV6-3 | . | TRBJ2-3 | .
CSFTGITEAFF | TGCAGCTTTACAGGGATAACTGAAGCTTTCTTT | TRBV29-1 | . | TRBJ1-1 | .
CASSQGRGGTEAFF | TGCGCCAGCAGCCAAGGTCGGGGGGGCACTGAAGCTTTCTTT | TRBV4-1 | . | TRBJ1-1 | .
CASSFSQNDHQPQHF | TGTGCCAGTAGTTTCTCACAGAATGATCATCAGCCCCAGCATTTT | TRBV19 | few | TRBJ1-5 | .
CATSKNTGELFF | TGTGCCACCAGCAAAAACACCGGGGAGCTGTTTTTT | TRBV15 | . | TRBJ2-2 | .
CASSLTGQGFWNQPQHF | TGTGCCAGCAGTTTAACAGGACAGGGGTTTTGGAATCAGCCCCAGCATTTT | TRBV28 | . | TRBJ1-5 | TRBD1
CASSQDGRGAREAFF | TGCGCCAGCAGCCAAGATGGCAGGGGAGCCCGCGAAGCTTTCTTT | TRBV4-1 | few | TRBJ1-1 | .
CAIRRGETWNTEAFF | TGTGCCATCAGGCGGGGGGAAACTTGGAACACTGAAGCTTTCTTT | TRBV10-3 | . | TRBJ1-1 | .
CSARDWNSGGAVYEQYF | TGCAGTGCTAGAGATTGGAATAGCGGGGGGGCCGTATACGAGCAGTACTTC | TRBV20-1 | . | TRBJ2-7 | TRBD2
CASSYSALESTGELFF | TGTGCCAGCAGTTACTCCGCACTGGAGTCTACCGGGGAGCTGTTTTTT | TRBV6-5 | . | TRBJ2-2 | .
CASTRGPLAGELFF | TGTGCCAGCACGAGGGGGCCACTGGCCGGGGAGCTGTTTTTT | TRBV14 | . | TRBJ2-2 | TRBD1
CSAGTRDRTTEAFF | TGCAGTGCTGGTACCCGGGACAGAACCACTGAAGCTTTCTTT | TRBV20-1 | . | TRBJ1-1 | TRBD1
CASSVRENEQFF | TGTGCCAGCAGCGTAAGGGAGAATGAGCAGTTCTTC | TRBV13 | few | TRBJ2-1 | .
CASSLEVSGEGTDTQYF | TGTGCCAGCAGTTTGGAGGTTAGCGGGGAGGGTACAGATACGCAGTATTTT | TRBV28 | . | TRBJ2-3 | TRBD2
CASSMNRGPNTDTQYF | TGTGCCAGCAGCATGAACAGGGGCCCGAACACAGATACGCAGTATTTT | TRBV7-2 | . | TRBJ2-3 | TRBD1
CSARGGRANTEAFF | TGCAGTGCTAGGGGGGGCAGAGCGAACACTGAAGCTTTCTTT | TRBV20-1 | once | TRBJ1-1 | .
CASSFPPSMDNEQFF | TGTGCCAGCAGCTTCCCCCCCAGTATGGATAATGAGCAGTTCTTC | TRBV7-2 | many | TRBJ2-1 | .
CASSLRTSGGPFQETQYF | TGTGCCAGCAGCTTACGGACTAGCGGGGGCCCCTTCCAAGAGACCCAGTACTTC | TRBV11-3 | . | TRBJ2-5 | TRBD2
CASSRDREDQPQHF | TGTGCCAGCAGCCGAGACAGGGAGGATCAGCCCCAGCATTTT | TRBV7-9 | many | TRBJ1-5 | TRBD1
CSARDSLAGGPQHEQFF | TGCAGTGCTAGAGATTCCCTAGCGGGGGGGCCACAACATGAGCAGTTCTTC | TRBV20-1 | . | TRBJ2-1 | TRBD2
CASGEEGNTEAFF | TGTGCCAGCGGGGAGGAGGGTAACACTGAAGCTTTCTTT | TRBV28 | many | TRBJ1-1 | .
CASSLGTESPSYEQYF | TGTGCCAGCAGCTTAGGGACAGAGAGTCCTTCCTACGAGCAGTACTTC | TRBV7-8 | many | TRBJ2-7 | .
CASSPFGHEQFF | TGTGCCAGCAGCCCCTTCGGGCATGAGCAGTTCTTC | TRBV7-2 | many | TRBJ2-1 | .